Following are 5 T cell receptor beta chains from one sample sequenced in a study of blood T cell repertoires in COVID-19. The repertoire was sequenced with immunoSEQ multiplex PCR; TCRdb's copy has only in-frame clones and lacks some. The data hold 65,000 to 75,000 clones, with 91% observed a single time. The specimen was peripheral blood. The receptors shown here come from a human donor with active COVID-19. The donor label of this sample is uncertain.

This clone was seen a single time. The rearrangement joins TRBV19 to TRBJ1-2, with TRBD1 identical over 7 bases. The CDR3 covers 15 residues. Germline V gene lookup returns CDR1 LNHDA and CDR2 SQIVND (reference sequence). V trimming: 3 bases; J trimming: 4 bases; junction bases outside the gene matches: 8. CDR3: CASSMGSYRGYGYTF. The CDR3 nucleotides are TGTGCCAGTAGTATGGGGTCCTACAGGGGCTATGGCTACACCTTC.

The V gene is TRBV11-3, the J gene TRBJ2-7, with 10 bases aligning to TRBD2. Germline-derived CDR1 and CDR2 are SGHNT and YENEEA. The junction had 14 bases not matched to a gene; V was cut back by 4 bases and J by 5 bases. The CDR3 is 17 residues long. The CDR3 loop is CASSSKGASGSFDEQYF. Written as DNA, the CDR3 is TGTGCCAGCAGCTCGAAGGGGGCTAGCGGGAGCTTCGACGAGCAGTACTTC.

The rearrangement links TRBV2 to TRBJ1-2; 7 positions agree with TRBD1. The CDR3 consists of 14 residues. The trim removed 11 bases at V and 0 bases at J, leaving 9 bases unmatched. Germline lookup yields CDR1 SNHLY and CDR2 FYNNEI. The CDR3 loop reads CAGRTGSPNYGYTF. In DNA, the CDR3 is TGTGCCGGGAGGACAGGCAGCCCTAACTATGGCTACACCTTC.

In nucleotides, the CDR3 is TGTGCCAGGACTAGCGGGAGAGCGGATGAGCAGTTCTTC. Encoded protein: CARTSGRADEQFF. The chain couples TRBV27 to TRBJ2-1, with 12 bases fitting TRBD2. The J segment lost 8 bases and the V segment lost 9 bases, leaving 5 bases of the junction unmatched. The CDR3 sequence is 13 residues long. CDR1 and CDR2 (germline): MNHEY, SMNVEV (reference sequence).

The chain links TRBV19 to TRBJ2-6, with 10 bases fitting TRBD1. V dropped 3 bases and J dropped 4; count of bases not matched to a gene: 9. The germline V gene encodes CDR1 LNHDA and CDR2 SQIVND (reference sequence). The CDR3 consists of 18 residues. In DNA, the CDR3 is TGTGCCAGTAGTATTGTTGGGACAGGGGAATCCGGGGCCAACGTCCTGACTTTC. The encoded protein is CASSIVGTGESGANVLTF.